These T cell receptor beta chains were read from a single sample in a study of response to subunit inactivated influenza vaccine. TCRdb processed the RT-PCR reads anew with MiXCR; each CDR3 protein has one entry. This sample yields about 650,000 distinct CDR3 sequences, of which approximately 14% are seen a single time; 7.5% to 9% belongs to the top ten. The material sequenced was PBMCs from blood, taken 14 to 15 days before vaccination. The source of these receptors is a man aged 45-65 years who received an inactivated influenza vaccine. The CDR3 runs from the conserved cysteine through the conserved F or W. Fields, in order: J gene, V gene, D gene, clone size, CDR3 DNA, CDR3 protein. D genes are given only for firm matches. Only part of the rows carry a size: once, few, many, or a class if the clone is expanded.

j_gene: TRBJ2-2
v_gene: TRBV11-2
d_gene: .
abundance: many
CDR3nt: TGTGCCAGCAGCTCCGTAGGGCGACTTCGCACCGGGGAGCTGTTTTTT
CDR3aa: CASSSVGRLRTGELFF

j_gene: TRBJ1-1
v_gene: TRBV29-1
d_gene: .
abundance: .
CDR3nt: TGCAGCGTGCCCGGACGTGAAGCTTTCTTT
CDR3aa: CSVPGREAFF

j_gene: TRBJ2-2
v_gene: TRBV12-3/TRBV12-4
d_gene: TRBD1
abundance: .
CDR3nt: TGTGCCAGCATTTCGGACAGGGGCACCGGGGAGCTGTTTTTT
CDR3aa: CASISDRGTGELFF

j_gene: TRBJ2-1
v_gene: TRBV20-1
d_gene: .
abundance: few
CDR3nt: TGCAGTGCTAGAGATCCGCCGTACAATGAGCAGTTCTTC
CDR3aa: CSARDPPYNEQFF

j_gene: TRBJ2-7
v_gene: TRBV21-1
d_gene: .
abundance: .
CDR3nt: TGTGCCAGCAGCAAATGGCGGAAAAACTCCTACGAGCAGTACTTC
CDR3aa: CASSKWRKNSYEQYF

j_gene: TRBJ2-3
v_gene: TRBV12-3/TRBV12-4
d_gene: .
abundance: .
CDR3nt: TGTGCCAGCAGTCCCGGGTCAGGGGAGGGAAATGGAGATACGCAGTATTTT
CDR3aa: CASSPGSGEGNGDTQYF

j_gene: TRBJ1-3
v_gene: TRBV4-3
d_gene: .
abundance: .
CDR3nt: TGCGCCAGCAGCCAAGATCGTCCGGGATCGAAAAACACCATATATTTT
CDR3aa: CASSQDRPGSKNTIYF

j_gene: TRBJ1-1
v_gene: TRBV2
d_gene: .
abundance: few
CDR3nt: TGTGCCAGCAGTGAACATCCATCCATTAACACTGAAGCTTTCTTT
CDR3aa: CASSEHPSINTEAFF

j_gene: TRBJ1-2
v_gene: TRBV6-2/TRBV6-3
d_gene: .
abundance: few
CDR3nt: TGTGCCAGCAGTTACGCGGGGGAAGGTGGCTACACCTTC
CDR3aa: CASSYAGEGGYTF

j_gene: TRBJ2-5
v_gene: TRBV10-3
d_gene: .
abundance: few
CDR3nt: TGTGCCATCAGTGAGCGGAGCCAAGAGACCCAGTACTTC
CDR3aa: CAISERSQETQYF

j_gene: TRBJ1-6
v_gene: TRBV5-1
d_gene: .
abundance: .
CDR3nt: TGCGCCAGCAGCCCCGGACAGTCTTCACCCCTCCACTTT
CDR3aa: CASSPGQSSPLHF

j_gene: TRBJ2-2
v_gene: TRBV12-3/TRBV12-4
d_gene: .
abundance: .
CDR3nt: TGTGCCAGCAGTTTCCGGGGGTCTAGCACCGGGGAGCTGTTTTTT
CDR3aa: CASSFRGSSTGELFF

j_gene: TRBJ1-2
v_gene: TRBV5-4
d_gene: TRBD1
abundance: .
CDR3nt: TGTGCCAGCAGCTTGGACCAGGGGGGTAACTATGGCTACACCTTC
CDR3aa: CASSLDQGGNYGYTF

j_gene: TRBJ2-3
v_gene: TRBV12-3/TRBV12-4
d_gene: TRBD1
abundance: .
CDR3nt: TGTGCCAGCAATCCAGGGGGCGGCGATACGCAGTATTTT
CDR3aa: CASNPGGGDTQYF

j_gene: TRBJ2-7
v_gene: TRBV20-1
d_gene: .
abundance: .
CDR3nt: TGCAGTGCTAGAGATGGGTCTATGTACGTCGAGCAGTACTTC
CDR3aa: CSARDGSMYVEQYF

j_gene: TRBJ2-1
v_gene: TRBV5-1
d_gene: TRBD1
abundance: .
CDR3nt: TGCGCCAGCAGCCCCGATGGACAGGGCATGAGTAAATTCACCTTCTTCTTC
CDR3aa: CASSPDGQGMSKFTFFF

j_gene: TRBJ1-1
v_gene: TRBV20-1
d_gene: .
abundance: many
CDR3nt: TGCAGTGCGAACCGGGCCTGGGACACTGAAGCTTTCTTT
CDR3aa: CSANRAWDTEAFF

j_gene: TRBJ1-5
v_gene: TRBV12-3/TRBV12-4
d_gene: .
abundance: .
CDR3nt: TGTGCCAGCAGTGCAGGGGACATGGACAATCAGCCCCAGCATTTT
CDR3aa: CASSAGDMDNQPQHF

j_gene: TRBJ2-3
v_gene: TRBV13
d_gene: TRBD2
abundance: .
CDR3nt: TGTGCCAGCAGCCCTAGGGGGACTAGCGGGTCGGATACGCAGTATTTT
CDR3aa: CASSPRGTSGSDTQYF

j_gene: TRBJ2-1
v_gene: TRBV7-7
d_gene: .
abundance: .
CDR3nt: TGTGCCAGCAGCCTTGAAATATGGGGGGATGAGCAGTTCTTC
CDR3aa: CASSLEIWGDEQFF

j_gene: TRBJ2-7
v_gene: TRBV12-3/TRBV12-4
d_gene: TRBD1
abundance: many
CDR3nt: TGTGCCAGCAGCCCTGGACAGGGGGCTCGTGAGCAGTACTTC
CDR3aa: CASSPGQGAREQYF

j_gene: TRBJ2-5
v_gene: TRBV7-2
d_gene: .
abundance: .
CDR3nt: TGTGCCAGCAGCTCTACTAGTTACAGAGAGACCCAGTACTTC
CDR3aa: CASSSTSYRETQYF

j_gene: TRBJ1-1
v_gene: TRBV12-3/TRBV12-4
d_gene: TRBD1
abundance: many
CDR3nt: TGTGCCAGCAGCCTATTCAATCTACAGGGGTCTGAAGCTTTCTTT
CDR3aa: CASSLFNLQGSEAFF

j_gene: TRBJ2-2
v_gene: TRBV7-2
d_gene: .
abundance: .
CDR3nt: TGTGCCAGCAGCTTAGTCCCCCCCGGGGAGCTGTTTTTT
CDR3aa: CASSLVPPGELFF

j_gene: TRBJ2-3
v_gene: TRBV28
d_gene: TRBD1
abundance: few
CDR3nt: TGTGCCAGCAGTTCCGGGACAGGGATAGGTACGCAGTATTTT
CDR3aa: CASSSGTGIGTQYF

j_gene: TRBJ2-3
v_gene: TRBV11-2
d_gene: .
abundance: few
CDR3nt: TGTGCCAGCAGCTTAGCAACTCCTAGGTGGGATACGCAGTATTTT
CDR3aa: CASSLATPRWDTQYF

j_gene: TRBJ2-3
v_gene: TRBV20-1
d_gene: TRBD2
abundance: few
CDR3nt: TGCAGTGCTAGAGCTGCGGGGGGGCGCTATTTGGATACGCAGTATTTT
CDR3aa: CSARAAGGRYLDTQYF

j_gene: TRBJ1-1
v_gene: TRBV7-9
d_gene: .
abundance: few
CDR3nt: TGTGCCAGCAGCCCCGCGTACACTGAAGCTTTCTTT
CDR3aa: CASSPAYTEAFF

j_gene: TRBJ2-2
v_gene: TRBV7-9
d_gene: TRBD1
abundance: many
CDR3nt: TGTGCCAGCAGCCCCCGGACAGGGGCGGCCGGGGAGCTGTTTTTT
CDR3aa: CASSPRTGAAGELFF

j_gene: TRBJ2-2
v_gene: TRBV12-3/TRBV12-4
d_gene: .
abundance: few
CDR3nt: TGTGCCAGCAGCCGGGGAGGATACACCGGGGAGCTGTTTTTT
CDR3aa: CASSRGGYTGELFF

j_gene: TRBJ2-1
v_gene: TRBV6-4
d_gene: TRBD2
abundance: few
CDR3nt: TGTGCCAGCAGTGTAAGCGGGAGGGCCAATGAGCAGTTCTTC
CDR3aa: CASSVSGRANEQFF

j_gene: TRBJ1-1
v_gene: TRBV12-3/TRBV12-4
d_gene: .
abundance: .
CDR3nt: TGTGCCAGCAGCTACCCAGGGAACACTGAAGCTTTCTTT
CDR3aa: CASSYPGNTEAFF

j_gene: TRBJ2-1
v_gene: TRBV20-1
d_gene: TRBD2
abundance: few
CDR3nt: TGCAGTGCTAGAGGAGGACTAGCGGGAGGAGGTTTCTCCTACAATGAGCAGTTCTTC
CDR3aa: CSARGGLAGGGFSYNEQFF

j_gene: TRBJ2-5
v_gene: TRBV20-1
d_gene: .
abundance: .
CDR3nt: TGCAGTGCTAGAGATCCGTTTGGGGTAGCGAATACCAAAGAGACCCAGTACTTC
CDR3aa: CSARDPFGVANTKETQYF

j_gene: TRBJ2-5
v_gene: TRBV7-8
d_gene: .
abundance: .
CDR3nt: TGTGCCAGCAGCCTGATCAATGGGCAAGAGACCCAGTACTTC
CDR3aa: CASSLINGQETQYF

j_gene: TRBJ2-1
v_gene: TRBV20-1
d_gene: TRBD2
abundance: .
CDR3nt: TGCAGTGCTAGAGTTCCTAGCGGTTCCTTCTATGAGCAGTTCTTC
CDR3aa: CSARVPSGSFYEQFF

j_gene: TRBJ2-3
v_gene: TRBV5-1
d_gene: TRBD1
abundance: many
CDR3nt: TGCGCCAGCAGCTTGACAGGGGGGAGAGATACGCAGTATTTT
CDR3aa: CASSLTGGRDTQYF

j_gene: TRBJ2-7
v_gene: TRBV6-2/TRBV6-3
d_gene: .
abundance: few
CDR3nt: TGTGCCAGCAGTTCAAATAGAAACTACGAGCAGTACTTC
CDR3aa: CASSSNRNYEQYF

j_gene: TRBJ2-2
v_gene: TRBV11-2
d_gene: TRBD2
abundance: .
CDR3nt: TGTGCCAGGAGCCTACTAGCGGGAGGGCCTAAGACCGGGGAGCTGTTTTTT
CDR3aa: CARSLLAGGPKTGELFF

j_gene: TRBJ1-2
v_gene: TRBV29-1
d_gene: TRBD1
abundance: few
CDR3nt: TGCAGCGTTGAAAACAGGGGCAGGAGTGGCTACACCTTC
CDR3aa: CSVENRGRSGYTF

j_gene: TRBJ2-2
v_gene: TRBV5-5
d_gene: .
abundance: .
CDR3nt: TGTGCCAGCAGCTTGGTTCCCGGAACGAACACCGGGGAGCTGTTTTTT
CDR3aa: CASSLVPGTNTGELFF

j_gene: TRBJ1-1
v_gene: TRBV6-2/TRBV6-3
d_gene: .
abundance: .
CDR3nt: TGTGCCAGCTGGCAGAAACGGAGACTGAACACTGAAGCTTTCTTT
CDR3aa: CASWQKRRLNTEAFF

j_gene: TRBJ1-1
v_gene: TRBV7-2
d_gene: .
abundance: many
CDR3nt: TGTGCCAGCAGCTTAGTCATTGGGGGTGAAGCTTTCTTT
CDR3aa: CASSLVIGGEAFF

j_gene: TRBJ2-3
v_gene: TRBV27
d_gene: .
abundance: .
CDR3nt: TGTGCCAGCAGTCCCCATGCGGGGGCAGCTTGGGGCACAGATACGCAGTATTTT
CDR3aa: CASSPHAGAAWGTDTQYF

j_gene: TRBJ2-7
v_gene: TRBV6-5
d_gene: TRBD2
abundance: .
CDR3nt: TGTGCCAGCAGTTACGGGCTAGCGGGAGGACCGACCTACGAGCAGTACTTC
CDR3aa: CASSYGLAGGPTYEQYF

j_gene: TRBJ2-5
v_gene: TRBV20-1
d_gene: .
abundance: .
CDR3nt: TGCAGTGCTAGACCCCAGGGGACCCTCCACGGGACCCAGTACTTC
CDR3aa: CSARPQGTLHGTQYF

j_gene: TRBJ2-7
v_gene: TRBV5-5
d_gene: .
abundance: many
CDR3nt: TGTGCCAGCAGCTTGTCGGCAGCTACCTACGAGCAGTACTTC
CDR3aa: CASSLSAATYEQYF

j_gene: TRBJ2-5
v_gene: TRBV7-9
d_gene: .
abundance: .
CDR3nt: TGTGCCAGCAGCTGGGACAGCGGGGCAGAGACCCAGTACTTC
CDR3aa: CASSWDSGAETQYF

j_gene: TRBJ2-7
v_gene: TRBV9
d_gene: .
abundance: many
CDR3nt: TGTGCCAGCAGCGTAGATGCCGGAACCTACGAGCAGTACTTC
CDR3aa: CASSVDAGTYEQYF

j_gene: TRBJ2-7
v_gene: TRBV12-3/TRBV12-4
d_gene: TRBD1
abundance: .
CDR3nt: TGTGCCAGCAGTTCGGACAGGAGGATGGAGCAGTACTTC
CDR3aa: CASSSDRRMEQYF

j_gene: TRBJ2-2
v_gene: TRBV28
d_gene: TRBD2
abundance: few
CDR3nt: TGTGCCAGCAGGTGGACTAGCGGGGAGCTGTTTTTT
CDR3aa: CASRWTSGELFF

j_gene: TRBJ2-2
v_gene: TRBV4-3
d_gene: .
abundance: .
CDR3nt: TGCGCCAGCAGCCAATGGGCCCAAGGCGCCGGGGAGCTGTTTTTT
CDR3aa: CASSQWAQGAGELFF

j_gene: TRBJ2-1
v_gene: TRBV5-1
d_gene: TRBD2
abundance: few
CDR3nt: TGCGCCAGCACGGAGGGAGGGAAGCAGTTCTTC
CDR3aa: CASTEGGKQFF